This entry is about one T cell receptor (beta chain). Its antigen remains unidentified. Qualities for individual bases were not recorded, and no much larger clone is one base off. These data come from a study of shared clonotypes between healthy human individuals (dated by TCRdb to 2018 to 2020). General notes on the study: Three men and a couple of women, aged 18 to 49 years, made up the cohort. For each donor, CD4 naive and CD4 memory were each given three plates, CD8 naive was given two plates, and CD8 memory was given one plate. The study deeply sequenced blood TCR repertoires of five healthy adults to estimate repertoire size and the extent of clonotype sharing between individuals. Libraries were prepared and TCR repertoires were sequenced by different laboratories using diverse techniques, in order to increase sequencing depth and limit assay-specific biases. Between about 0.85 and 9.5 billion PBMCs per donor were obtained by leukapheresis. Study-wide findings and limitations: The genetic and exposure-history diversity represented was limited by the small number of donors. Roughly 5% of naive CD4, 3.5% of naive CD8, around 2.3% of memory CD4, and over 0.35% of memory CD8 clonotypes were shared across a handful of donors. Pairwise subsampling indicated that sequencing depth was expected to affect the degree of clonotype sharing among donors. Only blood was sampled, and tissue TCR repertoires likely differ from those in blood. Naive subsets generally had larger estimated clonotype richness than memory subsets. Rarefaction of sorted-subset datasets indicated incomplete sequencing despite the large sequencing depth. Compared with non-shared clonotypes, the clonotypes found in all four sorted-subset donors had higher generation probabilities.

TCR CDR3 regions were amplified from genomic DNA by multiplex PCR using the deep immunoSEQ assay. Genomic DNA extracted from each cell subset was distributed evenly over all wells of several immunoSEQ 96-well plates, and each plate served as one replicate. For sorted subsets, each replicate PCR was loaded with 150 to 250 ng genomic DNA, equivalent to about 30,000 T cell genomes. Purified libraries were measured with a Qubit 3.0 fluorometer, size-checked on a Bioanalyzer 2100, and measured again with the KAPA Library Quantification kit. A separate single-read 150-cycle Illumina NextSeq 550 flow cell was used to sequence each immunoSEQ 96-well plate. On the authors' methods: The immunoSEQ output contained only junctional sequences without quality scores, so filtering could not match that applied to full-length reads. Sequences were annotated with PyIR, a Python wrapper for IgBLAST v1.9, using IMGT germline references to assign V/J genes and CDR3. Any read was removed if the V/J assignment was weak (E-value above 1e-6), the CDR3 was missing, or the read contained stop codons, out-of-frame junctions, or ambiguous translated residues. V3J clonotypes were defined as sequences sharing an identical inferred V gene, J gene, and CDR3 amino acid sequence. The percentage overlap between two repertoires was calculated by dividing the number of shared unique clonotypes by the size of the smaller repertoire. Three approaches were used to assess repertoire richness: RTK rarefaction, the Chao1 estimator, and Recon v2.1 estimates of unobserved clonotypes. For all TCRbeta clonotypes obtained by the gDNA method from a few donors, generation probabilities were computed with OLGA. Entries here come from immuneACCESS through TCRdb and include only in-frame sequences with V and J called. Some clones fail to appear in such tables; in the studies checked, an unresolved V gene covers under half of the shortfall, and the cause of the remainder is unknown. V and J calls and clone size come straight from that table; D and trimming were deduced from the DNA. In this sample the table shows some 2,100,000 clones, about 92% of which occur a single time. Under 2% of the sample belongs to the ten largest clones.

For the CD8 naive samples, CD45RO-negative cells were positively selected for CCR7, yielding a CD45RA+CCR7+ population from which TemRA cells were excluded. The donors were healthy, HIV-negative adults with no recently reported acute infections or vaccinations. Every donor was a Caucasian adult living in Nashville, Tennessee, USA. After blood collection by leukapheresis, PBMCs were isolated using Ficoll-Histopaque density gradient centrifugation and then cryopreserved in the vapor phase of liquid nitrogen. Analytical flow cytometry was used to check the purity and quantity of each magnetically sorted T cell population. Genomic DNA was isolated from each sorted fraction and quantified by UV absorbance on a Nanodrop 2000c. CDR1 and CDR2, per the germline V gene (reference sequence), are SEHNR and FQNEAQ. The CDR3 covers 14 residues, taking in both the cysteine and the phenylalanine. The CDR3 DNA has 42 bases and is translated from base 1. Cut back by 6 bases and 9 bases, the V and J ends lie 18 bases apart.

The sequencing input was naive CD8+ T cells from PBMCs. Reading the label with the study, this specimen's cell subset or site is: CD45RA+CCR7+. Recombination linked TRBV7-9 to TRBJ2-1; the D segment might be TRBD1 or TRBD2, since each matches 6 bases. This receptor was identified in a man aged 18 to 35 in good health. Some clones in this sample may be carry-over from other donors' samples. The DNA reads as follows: TGTGCCAGCAGTCCCGGGGGCAAGGTTGGTGAGCAGTTCTTC. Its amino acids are CASSPGGKVGEQFF.